Below, 17 T cell receptor beta chains from the same sample are listed, as sequenced in a study of blood T cells in healthy people across ages. For the second PCR, which ran for about 6 to 11 cycles, a sample-barcoded 5' primer and a J-beta primer mix were used. Using its own MiXCR run on the 5' RACE reads, TCRdb lists one record per CDR3 protein. This sample has over 950,000 distinct CDR3 sequences, with roughly half found just once. The sample taken for sequencing was blood. The source is a woman in her sixties or seventies in good health.

This clonotype was observed a few times. Germline and junction disagree at one end, which may indicate a read error. The V call is TRBV27, the J call TRBJ2-1; the match to TRBD2 covers 8 bases. The CDR3 consists of 15 residues. CDR1 is MNHEY and CDR2 is SMNVEV in the germline V gene (reference sequence). CDR3 in DNA: TGTGCCAGCAGCCCACTAGCGGAGATCTACAGTGAGCAGTTCTTC. Translating it yields CASSPLAEIYSEQFF.

A note on this clonotype: Just one base apart from a much larger clone, this may be a read error. The chain couples TRBV20-1 to TRBJ2-7; D gene ambiguous. Trimming took 5 bases from V and 2 from J, leaving 10 bases between them. This CDR3 spans 12 amino acids. Germline loops: CDR1 DFQATT, CDR2 SNEGSKA (reference sequence). The DNA for the CDR3 is TGCAGTGCTGGAATAACACCCTACGAGCAGTACTTC. This encodes CSAGITPYEQYF.

This clonotype was detected only a few times. V usage is TRBV7-9 and J usage is TRBJ2-3, with 9 bases fitting TRBD1. The CDR3 has 17 residues. Germline V gene data show CDR1 as SEHNR and CDR2 as FQNEAQ (reference sequence). After removal of 2 bases from V and 3 bases from J, the junction contained 9 bases not matched to a gene. CDR3 in DNA: TGTGCCAGCAGCTTAATGTCGGGGACAGGGACGACAGATACGCAGTATTTT. This gives the protein CASSLMSGTGTTDTQYF.

This clonotype has only one observation. This chain connects TRBV5-1 to TRBJ2-1; 8 nucleotides match TRBD2. The J call is in doubt because the DNA end fits TRBJ2-7 better. Germline loops: CDR1 SGHRS, CDR2 YFSETQ. The CDR3 covers 16 residues. The CDR3 region is CASSLTSGTYYNEQYF. The CDR3 DNA sequence: TGCGCCAGCAGCTTGACTAGCGGCACTTATTACAATGAGCAGTACTTC.

This clonotype was seen only once. The rearrangement links TRBV27 to TRBJ2-1; 9 bases match TRBD2. The J segment lost 9 bases and the V segment lost 3 bases, leaving 15 bases of the junction unmatched. The CDR3 totals 17 residues. CDR1 MNHEY and CDR2 SMNVEV come from the germline V gene (reference sequence). This CDR3 is CASSFLGAGGPWGEQFF. CDR3 nucleotide sequence: TGTGCCAGCAGTTTTCTCGGTGCGGGAGGGCCGTGGGGTGAGCAGTTCTTC.

Only a few counts were recorded for this clonotype. The chain is built from TRBV4-3 and TRBJ2-1, with 7 positions matching TRBD1. The trim removed 0 bases at V and 6 bases at J, leaving 8 bases unmatched. The V gene's germline CDR1 is LGHNA and CDR2 YSLEER. The CDR3 totals 16 residues. CDR3 coding DNA: TGCGCCAGCAGCCAAGATCAGACAGGGCTAGGCAATGAGCAGTTCTTC. The encoded protein is CASSQDQTGLGNEQFF.

This clonotype was seen many times. The chain links TRBV7-9 to TRBJ1-6; D uncertain. Germline-derived CDR1 and CDR2 are SEHNR and FQNEAQ (reference sequence). The CDR3 runs to 15 residues. Trimming pared 4 bases from V and 4 bases from J, leaving 11 bases between. CDR3 residues: CASSSSGRYNSPLHF. CDR3 bases: TGTGCCAGCAGCTCCTCGGGCCGTTATAATTCACCCCTCCACTTT.

The CDR3 sequence is CASSYRGGEQFF. The CDR3 DNA reads as TGTGCCAGCAGCTACAGGGGGGGCGAGCAGTTCTTC. The chain is built from TRBV12-3 or TRBV12-4 and TRBJ2-1, with D maybe TRBD1 (8 bases). The CDR3 loop spans 12 amino acids. With 6 bases removed from V and 10 bases from J, the gap between germline ends came to 13 bases.

In this sample, this clonotype turned up a few times. This chain joins TRBV4-2 and TRBJ2-5; 13 bases agree with TRBD2. The length of the CDR3 is 17 residues. The germline V gene encodes CDR1 LGHNA and CDR2 YNFKEQ. V shed 4 bases, J shed 5 bases, and the junction held 10 bases outside the gene matches. The CDR3 is CASSPGTSGTQGETQYF. The CDR3 nucleotides read TGTGCCAGCAGCCCCGGGACTAGCGGGACCCAAGGGGAGACCCAGTACTTC.

The rearrangement joins TRBV28 to TRBJ1-2, with D perhaps matching TRBD1 (5 bases). The CDR3 runs to 15 residues. The V gene's germline CDR1 is MDHEN and CDR2 SYDVKM. The ends were cut back, 7 bases at V and 0 bases at J, with 15 bases in the middle. In DNA form, the CDR3 reads TGTGCCAGCACCCCTCGGGGGAGGACTAACTATGGCTACACCTTC. As protein: CASTPRGRTNYGYTF.

The rearrangement joins TRBV20-1 to TRBJ2-5; 7 bases align to TRBD2. The germline CDR1 and CDR2 sequences are DFQATT and SNEGSKA (reference sequence). V trimming: 6 bases; J trimming: 4 bases; junction bases outside the gene matches: 17. CDR3 size: 16 residues. The CDR3 sequence: CSAGLGGRGRRETQYF. The CDR3 DNA sequence: TGCAGTGCCGGACTAGGTGGGAGGGGCAGAAGAGAGACCCAGTACTTC.

The V call is TRBV5-1, the J call TRBJ2-1; 8 bases line up with TRBD1. The germline CDR1 and CDR2 sequences are SGHRS and YFSETQ. The ends lost 4 bases at V and 9 bases at J; junction bases unmatched: 15. The CDR3 is 16 amino acids. For the CDR3, the DNA is TGCGCCAGCAGCCTCCCGACAGGGGCGCTCCACAGTGAGCAGTTCTTC. Its protein product is CASSLPTGALHSEQFF.

This chain joins TRBV28 and TRBJ2-3; TRBD2 matches at 9 bases. The length of the CDR3 is 15 residues. V gave up 2 bases and J gave up 3 bases; unmatched junction bases: 3. The germline CDR1 and CDR2 sequences are MDHEN and SYDVKM. The CDR3 nucleotides read TGTGCCAGCAGTTTAAGGACTAGCGCGACAGATACGCAGTATTTT. Its protein product is CASSLRTSATDTQYF. The full variable domain, in which reference TRBV28 and TRBJ2-3 provide the parts outside the CDR3, is DVKVTQSSRYLVKRTGEKVFLECVQDMDHENMFWYRQDPGLGLRLIYFSYDVKMKEKGDIPEGYSVSREKKERFSLILESASTNQTSMYLCASSLRTSATDTQYFGPGTRLTVL.

The CDR3 region has the DNA TGCAGTGCCCGGAGCGGGCAAGCTACTAGCACAGATACGCAGTATTTT. This translates into CSARSGQATSTDTQYF. This rearrangement joins TRBV20-1 to TRBJ2-3; tentatively, D is TRBD2 (6 bases). The CDR3 is made up of 16 amino acids. The germline gives CDR1 DFQATT, CDR2 SNEGSKA (reference sequence). Trimming removed 6 bases from V and 0 bases from J, with 19 bases in between.

The chain employs TRBV20-1 and TRBJ2-7, with 8 bases fitting TRBD2. This CDR3 comprises 15 residues. Germline V CDR1 and CDR2: DFQATT, SNEGSKA (reference sequence). With V trimmed by 8 bases and J by 1 base, 13 bases remained unmatched. CDR3 sequence: CSPLAPASGSYEQYF. The CDR3 DNA follows: TGCAGTCCACTGGCCCCGGCTAGCGGGTCCTACGAGCAGTACTTC.

This clonotype was observed at least ten times. This CDR3 is CASSATSGGQETQYF. Written as DNA, the CDR3 is TGTGCCAGCAGTGCAACTAGCGGGGGCCAAGAGACCCAGTACTTC. V gene TRBV28 combines with J gene TRBJ2-5; 11 bases map to TRBD2. The CDR3 contains 15 residues. The junction had 3 bases not matched to a gene; V was cut back by 5 bases and J by 1 base. Germline values: CDR1 MDHEN, CDR2 SYDVKM.

This clonotype was picked up a small number of times. This chain connects TRBV28 to TRBJ2-1, with TRBD2 identical over 10 bases. The CDR3 is 16 amino acids. Losses at the gene ends were 6 bases for V and 8 bases for J; bases not matched to a gene: 13. Germline lookup yields CDR1 MDHEN and CDR2 SYDVKM. In DNA form, the CDR3 reads TGTGCCAGCAGCCCGGACGCTAGCGGGAGATGGGATGAGCAGTTCTTC. Its protein is CASSPDASGRWDEQFF.